These T cell receptor beta chains were read from a single sample in a study of T cell responses to AZD1222 COVID-19 vaccine. Data came from immunoSEQ multiplex PCR; TCRdb stores just in-frame clones and leaves some out. The repertoire includes some 140,000 clones, roughly nine tenths of them detected once, and around 2.9% sits in the top ten. This specimen was peripheral blood, taken on day 0 of AZD1222 vaccination. Source of these receptors: an adult in good health. Each CDR3 is given with its conserved first and last residue.

J gene | V gene | CDR3 protein
TRBJ1-4 | TRBV6-5 | CAYQEGNEKLFF
TRBJ2-5 | TRBV6-5 | CASSRTGLETQYF
TRBJ1-1 | TRBV18 | CASYRGTENTEAFF
TRBJ2-3 | TRBV5-5 | CASSFNRGTDTQYF
TRBJ1-6 | TRBV27 | CASNLLRGATRSPLHF
TRBJ1-1 | TRBV5-4 | CASSFLAAEAFF
TRBJ1-5 | TRBV7-9 | CASSLGGGYQPQHF
TRBJ1-2 | TRBV28 | CASSRGVYGYTF
TRBJ2-7 | TRBV6-5 | CASGGGLVYASEQYF
TRBJ2-7 | TRBV12-3/TRBV12-4 | CASSQEGWEQYF
TRBJ1-2 | TRBV3-1/TRBV3-2 | CASSQDHGVRGYTF
TRBJ1-1 | TRBV5-6 | CASSLERTMNTEAFF
TRBJ2-5 | TRBV5-1 | CASSLGAFSSGEETQYF
TRBJ1-1 | TRBV5-4 | CASSPREGSTEAFF
TRBJ1-5 | TRBV6-5 | CASSWDREQPQHF
TRBJ1-1 | TRBV2 | CASRQGTGNTEAFF
TRBJ2-7 | TRBV11-3 | CASSLANSYEQYF
TRBJ2-3 | TRBV19 | CASTITGLKSDTQYF
TRBJ1-2 | TRBV25-1 | CASSENEGYTF
TRBJ1-2 | TRBV19 | CATSPGNYGYTF
TRBJ2-7 | TRBV4-1 | CASSQAGPSSYEQYF